This T cell receptor beta chain is drawn from a study of response to subunit inactivated influenza vaccine. TCRdb processed the RT-PCR reads anew with MiXCR; each CDR3 protein has one entry. The sample yields 700,000 to 800,000 distinct CDR3 sequences, around 20% seen once. V was clipped by 1 base and J by 3 bases, with 16 bases between them. This CDR3 contains 17 residues. This clonotype originated in a man in his forties or fifties who received an inactivated influenza vaccine. The sample in question was PBMCs from blood, obtained about 5 days after vaccination. The chain recombines TRBV12-3 or TRBV12-4 with TRBJ2-1; D may correspond to TRBD1 or TRBD2 (6 bases each). CDR3 protein: CASSLDPGASRYNEQFF. CDR3 DNA sequence: TGTGCCAGCAGTTTAGATCCGGGGGCATCCCGCTACAATGAGCAGTTCTTC.